The text below deals with one TCR beta chain. Antigen specificity is unknown. This sample is drawn from a study of T-cell memory formation after mild COVID-19. As for the study in general: The two donors had largely donor-specific TCR clusters.

The study, taken as a whole, reports: A subset of responding clones appeared in pre-infection memory, suggesting cross-reactive memory joined. CD4+ contracting clones were found mainly in CM and EM, and CD8+ ones in EMRA. A second wave expanding day 15 to 37 was CD4+-biased; contracting clones were balanced.

TCRdb fed the 5' RACE reads into MiXCR, producing one record per CDR3 protein. The data contain more than 80,000 distinct CDR3 sequences, approximately 15% of them singletons. There are 18 residues in the CDR3. V lost 3 bases to trimming and J lost 4 bases; unmatched junction nucleotides: 13. The germline V gene encodes CDR1 SNHLY and CDR2 FYNNEI. This clonotype originated in an adult woman who had mild COVID-19 (a few samples of this study predate the infection). Cell type and time point are not known. The rearrangement joins TRBV2 to TRBJ2-5; 11 nucleotides align to TRBD2. The sequenced material came from PBMCs or a T cell subset sorted from them (not recorded which). CDR3 nucleotides: TGTGCCAGCAGTGATTCTGCGGGACTAGCGGTGTCGGGAGAGACCCAGTACTTC. It translates to CASSDSAGLAVSGETQYF.